This TCR beta chain was recorded in a study of CD8 T cells in Susac syndrome. Points from the study as a whole: That the number of individuals in its TCR sequencing and HLA analysis was relatively small was acknowledged by the study.

RNA totalling roughly 0.5 to 1 ug underwent reverse transcription with random hexamers. The method of amplification for TCR beta CDR3 was immunoSEQ multiplex PCR, covering 54 Vbeta and 13 Jbeta. TCRdb recomputed calls from the immunoSEQ multiplex PCR reads with MiXCR, one row per CDR3 protein. The sample has a few hundred thousand distinct CDR3 sequences, about 92% seen once. Sequencing of TCR beta drew on CD8+ and CD4+ T cells from blood. The multiple sclerosis controls were treatment-naive patients with relapsing-remitting disease that was stable or active. In regard to this clonotype: As yet, its antigen is unknown.

The CDR3 sequence is 15 residues long. Germline V gives CDR1 SGHRS, CDR2 YFSETQ. V lost 3 bases, J lost 0 bases, and 12 bases lay in between. The sequence was obtained from a human donor with multiple sclerosis. This chain connects TRBV5-1 to TRBJ2-5, with D perhaps matching TRBD2 (6 bases). The sequenced material came from CD4+ T cells from PBMCs. The CDR3 coding sequence is TGCGCCAGCAGCTCCCGGGGGACTCACCAAGAGACCCAGTACTTC. It is translated as CASSSRGTHQETQYF. The whole variable domain, filled in from reference TRBV5-1 and TRBJ2-5, reads KAGVTQTPRYLIKTRGQQVTLSCSPISGHRSVSWYQQTPGQGLQFLFEYFSETQRNKGNFPGRFSGRQFSNSRSEMNVSTLELGDSALYLCASSSRGTHQETQYFGPGTRLLVL.